The source of this T cell receptor beta chain is a study of T cell repertoires in cytomegalovirus infection (dated by TCRdb to between 2017 and 2020). With respect to the entire study: Because public TCR beta signatures pointed to carriage of CMV infection together with the matching HLA type, the HLA type of each donor mattered for the analysis.

Paper-wide results and their limitations: The ex vivo response was dominated by HLA-C-restricted CMV-specific TCR beta clonotypes, which also provided the single most frequent clonotype in two of eight donors. In both this cohort and an independent cohort of a few hundred donors, the cumulative frequency of public TCR beta family members distinguished carriers of CMV infection plus the relevant HLA type.

Instrument used: Illumina HiSeq 1500. The public reads were run again by TCRdb, first through fastp at Q25 and then through MiXCR, and only productive beta chains were kept. Rows are combined by CDR3 protein, so each entry shows the most common genes and DNA. The sample has 230,000 or so distinct CDR3 sequences on record, about a sixth of them singletons. The biggest ten clones account for approximately 44% of the sample. Regarding this clonotype: Its antigen is currently not known. Base quality data are lacking; no much larger clone is found one base away.

The germline V gene provides CDR1 SGDLS and CDR2 YYNGEE. From the cysteine up to the phenylalanine, the CDR3 has a length of 14 residues. The sequence is cut down to CDR3 DNA, 42 bases in frame from base 1. V and J lose 1 base and 10 bases, and a span of 12 bases separates them. The TCR was taken from a human donor in good health (CMV status not recorded). Some clones in this sample may be carry-over from other donors' samples. The chain was built from TRBV9 and TRBJ1-6, with TRBD1 as a weak D call on 5 bases. The sequencing sample was made of CD8+ T cells from PBMCs. The CDR3 protein is CASSVSRVGSPLHF. The bases read TGTGCCAGCAGCGTATCCAGGGTTGGATCACCCCTCCACTTT.